This TCR beta chain originates from a study of OX40 agonist ivuxolimab in advanced cancers. For context, the study as a whole: Ivuxolimab was a fully human IgG2 agonistic monoclonal antibody targeting the costimulatory receptor OX40 (CD134). Intravenous ivuxolimab was administered to patients every 2 weeks at six dose levels: 0.01, 0.1, 0.3, 1.5, 3 and 10 mg/kg. Of the roughly 52 patients in dose escalation, about 20 had hepatocellular carcinoma, about 15 had melanoma, 9 had renal cell carcinoma and 9 had head and neck cancer. The dose-escalation cohort was 82.7% male with a mean age of roughly 62 years, ranging from about 20 to 80. Prior anti-PD-1, anti-PD-L1 or anti-CTLA-4 therapy was permitted, and about two fifths of dose-escalation patients had received checkpoint inhibitors. Partial responses were achieved by three dose-escalation patients, of whom one had hepatocellular carcinoma and two had cutaneous melanoma. The purpose of peripheral TCRbeta sequencing was to test whether ivuxolimab changed TCR sequence diversity and led to clonal T-cell expansion. The paper reports the monotherapy dose-escalation portion (N of about 54 patients) of the phase I ivuxolimab trial.

On this clone itself: The clone's antigen remains unknown. Base qualities are not recorded, but no much larger clone differs from it by a single base.

Patients with autoimmune disease history or receiving systemic immunosuppression were excluded from the trial. Peripheral blood for TCR sequencing was collected from all dose cohorts at baseline, on cycle 4 day 1, and on cycle 7 day 1. Samples were obtained from an open-label, multicenter, first-in-human phase I dose-escalation trial of ivuxolimab. Adults with locally advanced or metastatic head and neck squamous cell, hepatocellular, melanoma or renal cell carcinoma were enrolled in the trial. Before TCR sequencing, CD4+ T cells and CD8+ T cells were sorted from peripheral blood as separate populations. For sequencing of the TCRbeta CDR3 region, genomic DNA was extracted from the sorted cells. TCRbeta CDR3 regions were sequenced using the immunoSEQ Assay. TCRdb holds this immuneACCESS table with in-frame rearrangements only. Some clones are missing; in checked studies, unresolved V genes explain under half, and the rest has no known cause. The sample table shows around 50,000 clones, and about 88% are seen once. Clones ranked in the top ten supply less than 0.75% of the sample.

The paper's findings and limits, for the study overall: Low levels of normalized T-cell clonal expansion were also seen in some patients who did not respond. After ivuxolimab, expanded clones were on average more numerous among CD8+ T cells than among CD4+ T cells. Which antigens the clonally expanded peripheral T cells were specific for was not determined. In the 0.1-3.0 mg/kg groups, partial responders had among the lowest normalized peripheral clonal expansion, particularly in CD8+ T cells. At doses of 0.1 to 3.0 mg/kg, clonal expansion of both CD4+ and CD8+ blood T cells was observed from baseline to week 6.

In the germline V gene, CDR1 corresponds to KGHSH and CDR2 to LQKENI. Including cysteine and phenylalanine, the CDR3 has 15 amino acids. Left in the record is the CDR3 DNA by itself, 45 bases read in frame from the first base. Relative to germline, V is 3 bases shorter and J is 1 base shorter, with 11 bases between their ends. The sequence links TRBV18 to TRBJ2-3, and TRBD2 may be the D gene, going by 5 matching bases. The sequenced sample was CD4+ or CD8+ T cells sorted from blood, obtained in a trial of the OX40 agonist ivuxolimab. The clonotype comes from an adult with an advanced solid tumor such as melanoma, head and neck, liver or kidney cancer. The CDR3 protein sequence reads: CASSPTRRGTDTQYF. The DNA reads TGTGCCAGCTCACCTACCCGGCGGGGCACAGATACGCAGTATTTT.